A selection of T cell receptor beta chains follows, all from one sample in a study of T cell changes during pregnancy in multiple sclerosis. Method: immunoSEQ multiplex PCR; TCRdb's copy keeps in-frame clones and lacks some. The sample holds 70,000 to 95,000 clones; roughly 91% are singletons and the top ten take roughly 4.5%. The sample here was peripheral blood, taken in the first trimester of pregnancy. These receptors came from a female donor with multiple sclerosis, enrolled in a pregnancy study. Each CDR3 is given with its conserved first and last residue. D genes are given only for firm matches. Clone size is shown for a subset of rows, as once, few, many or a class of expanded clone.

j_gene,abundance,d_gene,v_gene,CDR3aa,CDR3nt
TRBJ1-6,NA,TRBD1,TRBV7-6,CASSFGQGSPLHF,TGTGCCAGCAGTTTCGGACAGGGATCACCCCTCCACTTT
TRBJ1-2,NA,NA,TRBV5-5,CASSLPGIFYGYTF,TGTGCCAGCAGCTTACCGGGAATTTTCTATGGCTACACCTTC
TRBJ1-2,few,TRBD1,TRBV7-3,CASSHGQGEGYTF,TGTGCCAGCAGCCACGGACAGGGCGAAGGCTACACCTTC
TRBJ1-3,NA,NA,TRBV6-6,CASSFDRSSGNTIYF,TGTGCCAGCAGTTTCGACAGGAGCTCTGGAAACACCATATATTTT
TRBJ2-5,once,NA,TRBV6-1,CASSELELAETQYF,TGTGCCAGCAGTGAATTAGAGCTAGCGGAGACCCAGTACTTC
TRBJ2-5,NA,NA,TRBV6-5,CASWPAGYEETQYF,TGTGCTTCCTGGCCCGCAGGGTATGAAGAGACCCAGTACTTC
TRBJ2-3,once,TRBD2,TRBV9,CASSVWRGVTDTQYF,TGTGCCAGCAGCGTATGGCGGGGGGTCACAGATACGCAGTATTTT
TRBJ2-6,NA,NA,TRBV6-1,CASTAGNSGANVLTF,TGTGCCAGCACGGCAGGGAATTCTGGGGCCAACGTCCTGACTTTC
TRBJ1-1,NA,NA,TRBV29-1,CSARPHIGEAFF,TGCAGCGCCAGACCCCATATCGGGGAAGCTTTCTTT
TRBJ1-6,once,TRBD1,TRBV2,CASSGTGVDSPLHF,TGTGCCAGCAGCGGGACAGGGGTAGATTCACCCCTCCACTTT
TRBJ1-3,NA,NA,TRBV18,CASSPLLGVSGNTIYF,TGTGCCAGCTCACCACTTTTGGGCGTCTCTGGAAACACCATATATTTT
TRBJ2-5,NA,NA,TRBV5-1,CASSLDLWLRQQETQYF,TGCGCCAGCAGCTTGGATTTGTGGCTCCGACAGCAAGAGACCCAGTACTTC
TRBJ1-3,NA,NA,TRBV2,CASYVHTSGNTIYF,TGTGCCAGCTATGTACACACCTCTGGAAACACCATATATTTT
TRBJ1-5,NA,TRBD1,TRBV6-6,CASRDPQGGNQPQHF,TGTGCCAGCCGGGACCCACAGGGGGGCAATCAGCCCCAGCATTTT
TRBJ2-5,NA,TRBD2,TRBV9,CASSSNRASGAVTQYF,TGTGCCAGCAGCTCCAACCGTGCTAGCGGGGCCGTGACCCAGTACTTC
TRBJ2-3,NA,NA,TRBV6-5,CASTSGHPTDTQYF,TGTGCCAGCACCTCGGGACACCCCACAGATACGCAGTATTTT
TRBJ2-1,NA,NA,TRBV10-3,CAISRGQGFRDEQFF,TGTGCCATCAGTAGAGGTCAGGGGTTCCGCGATGAGCAGTTCTTC
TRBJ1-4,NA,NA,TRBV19,CARHPPTREKLFF,TGTGCCAGACACCCACCTACCAGGGAAAAACTGTTTTTT
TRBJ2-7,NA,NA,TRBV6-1,CASSEFTWSYEQYF,TGTGCCAGCAGTGAATTCACTTGGTCCTACGAGCAGTACTTC
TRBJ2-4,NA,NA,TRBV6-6,CASTLSHSSVIQYF,TGTGCCAGCACCTTATCGCACAGCTCGGTCATTCAGTACTTC
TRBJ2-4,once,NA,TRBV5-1,CASSLERSGAKNIQYF,TGCGCCAGCAGCTTGGAACGATCGGGAGCCAAAAACATTCAGTACTTC
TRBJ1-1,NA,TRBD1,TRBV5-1,CASSGGQRVNTEAFF,TGCGCCAGCAGCGGGGGACAGCGGGTGAACACTGAAGCTTTCTTT
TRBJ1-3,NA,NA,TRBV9,CASSVAVNPGNTIYF,TGTGCCAGCAGCGTAGCAGTAAATCCTGGAAACACCATATATTTT
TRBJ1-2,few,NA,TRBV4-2,CASSALGDFYGYTF,TGTGCCAGCAGCGCCCTCGGGGATTTCTATGGCTACACCTTC
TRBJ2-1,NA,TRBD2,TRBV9,CASSASGGADEQFF,TGTGCCAGCAGCGCTAGCGGGGGGGCGGATGAGCAGTTCTTC
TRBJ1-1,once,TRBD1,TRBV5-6,CASSLIGTVEAFF,TGTGCCAGCAGCTTGATTGGGACAGTTGAAGCTTTCTTT
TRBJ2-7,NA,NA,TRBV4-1,CASSTQGSGNEQYF,TGCGCCAGCAGCACACAAGGGAGTGGAAACGAGCAGTACTTC
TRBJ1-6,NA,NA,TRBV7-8,CASSFREAYNSPLHF,TGTGCCAGCAGCTTCCGGGAGGCCTATAATTCACCCCTCCACTTT
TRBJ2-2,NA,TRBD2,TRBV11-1,CATATGGMNTGELFF,TGTGCCACAGCTACCGGGGGGATGAACACCGGGGAGCTGTTTTTT
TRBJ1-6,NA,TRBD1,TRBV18,CASSPNQGALNSPLHF,TGTGCCAGCTCCCCGAATCAGGGGGCTTTGAATTCACCCCTCCACTTT
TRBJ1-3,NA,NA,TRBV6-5,CASSVGNTIYF,TGTGCCAGCAGCGTTGGAAACACCATATATTTT
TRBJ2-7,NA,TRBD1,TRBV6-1,CASSQASGQGMSEQYF,TGTGCCAGCAGTCAAGCCTCGGGACAGGGGATGAGCGAGCAGTACTTC
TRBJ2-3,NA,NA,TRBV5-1,CASSLGGTSLADTQYF,TGCGCCAGCAGCTTGGGTGGGACTTCCTTGGCGGATACGCAGTATTTT
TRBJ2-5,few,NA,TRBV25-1,CASSEPIGTQYF,TGTGCCAGCAGTGAGCCTATCGGGACCCAGTACTTC
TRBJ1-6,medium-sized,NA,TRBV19,CATEGAYNSPLHF,TGTGCCACGGAAGGGGCCTATAATTCACCCCTCCACTTT
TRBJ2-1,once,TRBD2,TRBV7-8,CASSLGGEGSYNEQFF,TGTGCCAGCAGCTTGGGGGGGGAGGGCTCCTACAATGAGCAGTTCTTC
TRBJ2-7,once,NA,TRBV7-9,CASSLSQGYEQYF,TGTGCCAGCAGTCTAAGCCAGGGCTACGAGCAGTACTTC
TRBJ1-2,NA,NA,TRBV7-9,CASSYTEVYGYTF,TGTGCCAGCAGCTATACAGAAGTCTATGGCTACACCTTC
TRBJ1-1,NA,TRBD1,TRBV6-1,CASSEPPRTGPEAFF,TGTGCCAGCAGTGAACCCCCCCGGACAGGGCCTGAAGCTTTCTTT
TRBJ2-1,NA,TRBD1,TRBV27,CASSLGQSTYNEQFF,TGTGCCAGCAGTCTGGGACAGTCTACCTACAATGAGCAGTTCTTC
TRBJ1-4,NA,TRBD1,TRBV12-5,CASGPGTANEKLFF,TGTGCTAGTGGGCCCGGGACAGCTAATGAAAAACTGTTTTTT
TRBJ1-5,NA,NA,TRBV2,CASSSSGFSQPQHF,TGTGCCAGCAGTTCGTCAGGGTTTAGTCAGCCCCAGCATTTT
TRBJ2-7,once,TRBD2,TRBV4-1,CASSQVQTSGGRYEQYF,TGCGCCAGCAGCCAAGTACAGACTAGCGGGGGACGCTACGAGCAGTACTTC
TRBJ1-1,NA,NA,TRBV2,CASSAQNTEAFF,TGTGCCAGCAGTGCACAGAACACTGAAGCTTTCTTT
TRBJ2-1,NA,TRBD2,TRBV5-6,CASSLRGGANEQFF,TGTGCCAGCAGCTTGCGGGGGGGAGCCAATGAGCAGTTCTTC
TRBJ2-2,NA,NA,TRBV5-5,CASSLGRGITGELFF,TGTGCCAGCAGCTTGGGTCGAGGGATCACCGGGGAGCTGTTTTTT
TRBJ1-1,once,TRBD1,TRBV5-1,CASSWDRQNTEAFF,TGCGCCAGCAGCTGGGACAGACAGAACACTGAAGCTTTCTTT
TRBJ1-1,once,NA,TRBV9,CASSVDGQPKAFF,TGTGCCAGCAGCGTAGATGGGCAGCCGAAAGCTTTCTTT
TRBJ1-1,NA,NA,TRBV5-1,CASFSQDYTEAFF,TGCGCCAGCTTTTCTCAGGACTACACTGAAGCTTTCTTT
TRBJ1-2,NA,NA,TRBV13,CASSSDRYYGYTF,TGTGCCAGCAGCTCAGACAGGTACTATGGCTACACCTTC
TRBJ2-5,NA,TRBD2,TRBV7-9,CASSLVGLAGGEETQYF,TGTGCCAGCAGCTTAGTGGGACTAGCGGGGGGTGAAGAGACCCAGTACTTC
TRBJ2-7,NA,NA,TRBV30,CAWSVDRTASYEQYF,TGTGCCTGGAGTGTTGACAGGACAGCCTCCTACGAGCAGTACTTC
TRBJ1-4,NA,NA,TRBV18,CASSPSAGNEKLFF,TGTGCCAGCTCACCATCGGCGGGGAATGAAAAACTGTTTTTT